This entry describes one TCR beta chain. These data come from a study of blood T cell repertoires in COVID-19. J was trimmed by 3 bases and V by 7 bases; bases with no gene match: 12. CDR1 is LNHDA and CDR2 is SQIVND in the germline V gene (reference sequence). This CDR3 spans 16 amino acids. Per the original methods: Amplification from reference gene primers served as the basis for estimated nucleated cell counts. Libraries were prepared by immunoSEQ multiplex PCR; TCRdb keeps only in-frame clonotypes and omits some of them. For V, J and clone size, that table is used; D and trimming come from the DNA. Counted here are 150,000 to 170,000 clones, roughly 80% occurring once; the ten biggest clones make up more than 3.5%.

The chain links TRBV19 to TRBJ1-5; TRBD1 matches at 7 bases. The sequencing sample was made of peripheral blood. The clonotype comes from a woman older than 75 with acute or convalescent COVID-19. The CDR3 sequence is CASTSLRGTVNQPQHF. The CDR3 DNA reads TGTGCCAGTACCTCACTCCGCGGGACAGTCAATCAGCCCCAGCATTTT.